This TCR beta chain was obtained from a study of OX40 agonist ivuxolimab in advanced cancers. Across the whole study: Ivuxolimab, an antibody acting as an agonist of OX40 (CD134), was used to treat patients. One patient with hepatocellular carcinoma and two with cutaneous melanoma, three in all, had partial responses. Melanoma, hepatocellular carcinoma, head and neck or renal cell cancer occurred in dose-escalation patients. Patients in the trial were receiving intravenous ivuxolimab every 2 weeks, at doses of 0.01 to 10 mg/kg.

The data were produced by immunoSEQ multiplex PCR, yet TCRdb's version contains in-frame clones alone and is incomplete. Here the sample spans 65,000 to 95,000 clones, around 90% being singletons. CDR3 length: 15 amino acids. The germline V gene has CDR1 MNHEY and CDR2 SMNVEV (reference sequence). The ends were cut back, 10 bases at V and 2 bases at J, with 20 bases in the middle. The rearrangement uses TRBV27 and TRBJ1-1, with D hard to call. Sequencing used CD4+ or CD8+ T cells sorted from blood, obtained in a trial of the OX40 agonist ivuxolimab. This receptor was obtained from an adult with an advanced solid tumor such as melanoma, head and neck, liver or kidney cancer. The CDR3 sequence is CATQTDRGINTEAFF. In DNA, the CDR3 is TGTGCCACCCAAACCGACCGAGGGATAAACACTGAAGCTTTCTTT.